This T cell receptor beta chain originates from a study of T cell responses to AZD1222 COVID-19 vaccine. TCRdb's copy holds only in-frame clones and misses some; the assay was immunoSEQ multiplex PCR. The repertoire consists of 150,000 to 200,000 clones, with approximately 93% occurring once and the leading ten covering about 3.9%. After removal of 6 bases from V and 9 bases from J, the junction contained 13 bases not matched to a gene. CDR1 is SQVTM and CDR2 is ANQGSEA in the germline V gene. The CDR3 runs to 13 residues. Findings of the study overall: CD4 TCRs linked to vaccination spanned spike, dominating at 160-218 and 743-854. Repertoires were sampled only after the peak T cell response. Unmutated variant regions reportedly attract nearly half of all spike-specific TCRs. Spike-specific TCR breadth rose after two AZD1222 doses, and depth rose as well.

In regard to this clone: Its antigen is still unknown.

This TCR was recovered from an adult in good health. The specimen comprised peripheral blood, sampled on day 0 of AZD1222 vaccination. The rearrangement uses TRBV29-1 and TRBJ2-5, with TRBD1 identical over 7 bases. The CDR3 nucleotides are TGCAGCGTCGCAACAGGGGTACGGAGTGCCCAGTACTTC. Translation gives CSVATGVRSAQYF. The variable domain in full, completed from reference TRBV29-1 and TRBJ2-5, reads SAVISQKPSRDICQRGTSLTIQCQVDSQVTMMFWYRQQPGQSLTLIATANQGSEATYESGFVIDKFPISRPNLTFSTLTVSNMSPEDSSIYLCSVATGVRSAQYFGPGTRLLVL.